This TCR beta chain was found in a study of molecular identifiers for immune sequencing clone quantification. TCRdb passed the PCR reads through MiXCR, listing each CDR3 protein once. This sample has about 640,000 distinct CDR3 sequences, with just under 20% found just once. Germline lookup yields CDR1 SGHRS and CDR2 YFSETQ. CDR3 size: 14 residues. V gave up 10 bases and J gave up 2 bases; unmatched junction bases: 10. This clonotype was detected only a few times. The clonotype originates from a human donor in good health. Some libraries in this study had Jurkat cell RNA spiked in. The V and J genes are TRBV5-1 and TRBJ2-7, with 9 positions matching TRBD1. Sequencing input: naive CD8+ T cells from blood, with Jurkat cell RNA spiked in. As to subset: FACS-sorted CD8+CD4-CCR7+CD45RA+ naive T cells. DNA for the CDR3: TGCGCCGGTTCGCGGGACAGGGCAACCTACGAGCAGTACTTC. Translation: CAGSRDRATYEQYF.